Presented here are 27 T cell receptor beta chains from one specimen sequenced in a study of T cell repertoires in cytomegalovirus infection. Via MiXCR, TCRdb re-called the reads, giving one row per CDR3 protein. The sample has some 600,000 distinct CDR3 sequences; roughly a quarter are singletons. Sequenced: CD8+ T cells from PBMCs. The receptors originated from a human donor in good health (CMV status not recorded). Some clones in this sample may be carry-over from other donors' samples.

Of note for this clonotype: With a much larger clone just one base away, this may be a read error. The rearrangement links TRBV7-2 to TRBJ2-7; no definite D call. Germline V gene lookup returns CDR1 SGHTA and CDR2 FQGNSA. CDR3 size: 12 residues. V lost 2 bases to trimming and J lost 5 bases, with 7 bases between them. CDR3 bases: TGTGCCAGCAGCTTAATAACCCACGAGCAGTACTTC. Its protein product is CASSLITHEQYF.

The DNA for the CDR3 is TGTGCCAGCAGGTACAGGGTCTCTGGGCGTGAGCAGTTCTTC. Translated: CASRYRVSGREQFF. The chain has TRBV28 and TRBJ2-1, with D perhaps matching TRBD1 (6 bases). The CDR3 consists of 14 residues. V lost 6 bases and J 9 bases, leaving 18 bases between the germline ends. Per the germline V gene, CDR1 is MDHEN and CDR2 is SYDVKM.

V usage is TRBV19 and J usage is TRBJ2-4; D is unclear. The CDR3 totals 11 residues. V lost 9 bases and J 7 bases, leaving 10 bases between the germline ends. The germline V gene encodes CDR1 LNHDA and CDR2 SQIVND (reference sequence). CDR3 bases: TGTGCCAGCACCTCGAATAACATTCAGTACTTC. It codes for CASTSNNIQYF.

The chain has TRBV5-1 and TRBJ2-2; D gene unclear. Trimming pared 1 base from V and 1 base from J, leaving 8 bases between. In germline, CDR1 is SGHRS, CDR2 YFSETQ. The CDR3 length is 15 residues. CDR3 region: CASSLSLMNTGELFF. CDR3 sequence (DNA): TGCGCCAGCAGCTTGTCACTGATGAACACCGGGGAGCTGTTTTTT.

This chain's CDR3 is CASSSVTYTDTQYF. The CDR3 coding sequence is TGTGCCAGCAGCTCAGTGACTTACACAGATACGCAGTATTTT. V gene TRBV7-2 combines with J gene TRBJ2-3; D not resolved. The CDR3 contains 14 residues. V lost 4 bases and J 2 bases, leaving 10 bases between the germline ends. Germline-derived CDR1 and CDR2 are SGHTA and FQGNSA.

CDR3 protein: CKGGAWGNTIYF. DNA for the CDR3: TGCAAGGGGGGGGCTTGGGGAAACACCATATATTTT. The rearrangement links TRBV20-1 to TRBJ1-3, with D perhaps matching TRBD1 (6 bases). Germline values: CDR1 DFQATT, CDR2 SNEGSKA (reference sequence). This CDR3 comprises 12 residues.

This clonotype was detected only a few times. The gene calls are TRBV7-3 and TRBJ2-7; 15 bases are shared with TRBD2. CDR3 length: 16 amino acids. The junction had 7 bases not matched to a gene; V was cut back by 5 bases and J by 5 bases. Germline CDR1 is SGHTA and CDR2 is FQGTGA. This chain's CDR3 is CASSPRTSGGENEQYV. The CDR3 nucleotides read TGTGCCAGCAGCCCCCGGACTAGCGGGGGGGAAAACGAGCAGTACGTC.

The chain employs TRBV28 and TRBJ1-5; TRBD1 is a possible D gene (5 bases). Germline CDR1 is MDHEN and CDR2 is SYDVKM. Trimming stripped 5 bases from V and 6 bases from J, with 8 bases between. CDR3 length: 12 residues. The CDR3 loop is CASSHDSQPQHF. The CDR3 DNA follows: TGTGCCAGCAGTCATGACAGTCAGCCCCAGCATTTT.

A few counts support this clonotype. This chain connects TRBV20-1 to TRBJ1-1, with TRBD1 identical over 8 bases. This CDR3 has 13 residues. V lost 7 bases to trimming and J lost 1 base; unmatched junction nucleotides: 5. Germline-derived CDR1 and CDR2 are DFQATT and SNEGSKA (reference sequence). CDR3 sequence (DNA): TGCAGTGAGACAGGGGTGAGGAACACTGAAGCTTTCTTT. It translates to CSETGVRNTEAFF.

This clonotype has ten or more counts. CDR3 in amino acids: CASSSRGTGWHEQFF. The CDR3 nucleotides are TGTGCCAGCAGTTCTCGGGGAACCGGGTGGCATGAGCAGTTCTTC. V is TRBV7-9 and J is TRBJ2-1; D may be TRBD2 (5 bases). The CDR3 covers 15 residues. Germline CDR1 SEHNR, CDR2 FQNEAQ (reference sequence). V lost 6 bases to trimming and J lost 8 bases, with 20 bases between them.

The chain recombines TRBV6-6 with TRBJ1-5, with D possibly matching TRBD1 (5 bases). In germline, CDR1 is MNHNY, CDR2 SVGAGI (reference sequence). V was pared by 0 bases and J by 5 bases, with 11 bases between. The CDR3 has 15 residues. This CDR3 reads CASSYSIRDDQPQHF. The CDR3 DNA reads as TGTGCCAGCAGTTACTCGATCAGGGATGATCAGCCCCAGCATTTT.

This clonotype was picked up many times. The J gene is TRBJ2-1, the V gene TRBV7-9, with 7 bases matching TRBD2. The junction had 6 bases not matched to a gene; V was cut back by 5 bases and J by 8 bases. The CDR3 loop spans 13 amino acids. Germline-derived CDR1 and CDR2 are SEHNR and FQNEAQ (reference sequence). CDR3 DNA sequence: TGTGCCAGCAGCATCTCAGCGGGGCATGAGCAGTTCTTC. Translating gives CASSISAGHEQFF.

With respect to this clonotype: The junction and the germline gene differ at one end; a read error may be behind it. CDR3 loop: CTSRSRENYGYTF. The CDR3 DNA follows: TGTACCAGCAGAAGTAGGGAGAACTATGGCTACACCTTC. V gene TRBV6-6 combines with J gene TRBJ1-2, with D unclear. The CDR3 loop spans 13 amino acids. Germline assignment: CDR1 MNHNY and CDR2 SVGAGI (reference sequence).

This clonotype came up a few times. V usage is TRBV2 and J usage is TRBJ2-1, with D maybe TRBD1 (6 bases). Deletions cut 2 bases from V and 4 bases from J, with 9 bases between. The CDR3 spans 14 residues. CDR1 is SNHLY and CDR2 is FYNNEI in the germline V gene. The CDR3, as DNA: TGTGCCAGCAGTGAACAGGGGAATTACAATGAGCAGTTCTTC. Its protein is CASSEQGNYNEQFF.

The J gene is TRBJ1-1, the V gene TRBV27; D uncertain. Germline values: CDR1 MNHEY, CDR2 SMNVEV (reference sequence). The CDR3 is 13 residues long. V was clipped by 6 bases and J by 3 bases, with 11 bases between them. The CDR3 nucleotides read TGTGCCAGCAGAACAGACGGACACACTGAAGCTTTCTTT. It codes for CASRTDGHTEAFF.

This clonotype has a count of ten or more. This chain joins TRBV6-2 or TRBV6-3 and TRBJ1-1; unclear D gene. Trimming shortened V by 2 bases and J by 0 bases, and 10 bases separated the two germline ends. The CDR3 covers 15 residues. From germline, CDR1 is MNHEY and CDR2 SVGEGT. This chain's CDR3 is CASSYDFGMNTEAFF. In nucleotides, the CDR3 is TGTGCCAGCAGTTACGATTTCGGTATGAACACTGAAGCTTTCTTT.

This chain links TRBV28 with TRBJ2-7; D not resolved. The CDR3 runs 14 residues. CDR1 is MDHEN, CDR2 SYDVKM, per germline. The germline V and J ends were trimmed by 7 bases and 1 base, with 14 bases remaining between them. In DNA form, the CDR3 reads TGTGCCAGCACCCGTAAAGGGATTTCCTACGAGCAGTACGTC. Amino acid sequence: CASTRKGISYEQYV.

This clonotype was recorded many times. The V call is TRBV6-6, the J call TRBJ1-4; the D gene is possibly TRBD1 (5 bases). Per germline, CDR1 MNHNY and CDR2 SVGAGI (reference sequence). Between the trimmed V and J ends, which lost 2 bases and 8 bases, there was a span of 12 bases. The CDR3 runs to 14 residues. This CDR3 reads CASSYVAGNEKLFF. CDR3 bases: TGTGCCAGCAGTTACGTGGCAGGGAACGAAAAACTGTTTTTT.

Of note for this clonotype: The junction and the germline gene differ at one end; a read error may be behind it. The chain combines TRBV20-1 with TRBJ2-3; D possibly uses TRBD1 or TRBD2 (6 bases each). The germline V gene encodes CDR1 DFQATT and CDR2 SNEGSKA (reference sequence). The CDR3 covers 13 residues. CDR3 amino acids: CSAEVEGGDTRYF. CDR3 in DNA: TGCAGTGCTGAGGTGGAGGGGGGAGATACGCGGTATTTT.

Here the CDR3 DNA reads TGTGCCAGCAGTGATAGGTGGACGAACACCGGGGAGCTGTTTTTT. This translates into CASSDRWTNTGELFF. This chain uses TRBV6-1 with TRBJ2-2; D is unclear. This CDR3 has 15 amino acids. V lost 3 bases to trimming and J lost 0 bases, with 8 bases between them. Looked up from germline, CDR1 is MNHNS and CDR2 is SASEGT.

This clonotype was seen a few times. The rearrangement joins TRBV18 to TRBJ2-3, with 7 bases matching TRBD1. The trim removed 3 bases at V and 0 bases at J, leaving 9 bases unmatched. Germline V gene sequence: CDR1 KGHSH, CDR2 LQKENI. CDR3 length: 17 residues. CDR3 sequence (DNA): TGTGCCAGCTCACCGGTCCGGCAGGACAGGAGCACAGATACGCAGTATTTT. The encoded protein is CASSPVRQDRSTDTQYF.

This chain uses TRBV6-2 or TRBV6-3 with TRBJ1-2; D is unclear. Trimming took off 5 bases at V and 8 bases at J, with 21 bases between the two ends. Germline CDR1 and CDR2: MNHEY and SVGEGT. There are 15 residues in the CDR3. The CDR3 DNA reads TGTGCCAGCAGTCGCTACGTCGAGCTTCAGAAGGGCTACACCTTC. This sequence encodes CASSRYVELQKGYTF.

This clonotype occurred a few times. The V and J genes are TRBV7-9 and TRBJ2-7, with 8 nucleotides matching TRBD1. V was pared by 5 bases and J by 5 bases, with 11 bases of the junction left unmatched. The germline gives CDR1 SEHNR, CDR2 FQNEAQ (reference sequence). The CDR3 length is 15 residues. In DNA form, the CDR3 reads TGTGCCAGCAGCATTATGGACAGGGTGAAGAACGAGCAGTACTTC. It codes for CASSIMDRVKNEQYF.

The chain has TRBV18 and TRBJ2-7; D gene ambiguous. This CDR3 is 13 amino acids long. CDR1 is KGHSH and CDR2 is LQKENI in the germline V gene. The V gene lost 2 bases and the J gene lost 5 bases, with 10 bases spanning the gap. The CDR3 is CASSPDILDEQYV. CDR3 in DNA: TGTGCCAGCTCACCAGACATATTGGACGAGCAGTACGTC.

This clonotype came up many times. The gene calls are TRBV6-5 and TRBJ1-5; D gene unclear. The length of the CDR3 is 14 residues. Trimming removed 0 bases at V and 4 bases at J, with 7 bases between. Germline V CDR1 and CDR2: MNHEY, SVGAGI. The chain's CDR3 is CASSYSGLNQPQHF. The CDR3, as DNA: TGTGCCAGCAGTTACTCCGGACTAAATCAGCCCCAGCATTTT.

V is TRBV5-6 and J is TRBJ2-5; 8 bases match TRBD1. The CDR3 runs 15 residues. In germline, CDR1 is SGHDT, CDR2 YYEEEE. With 4 bases clipped from V and 3 bases from J, the junction kept 8 bases outside the gene matches. Written as DNA, the CDR3 is TGTGCCAGCAGCGGCGGGACAGGATGGGAAGAGACCCAGTACTTC. Amino acids: CASSGGTGWEETQYF.

The CDR3 loop reads CASSEGWGAVQYF. As DNA, the CDR3 is TGTGCCAGCAGTGAAGGATGGGGAGCAGTTCAGTACTTC. This rearrangement joins TRBV6-1 to TRBJ2-4, with a tentative D call TRBD2 (5 bases). Between the trimmed V and J ends, which lost 1 base and 11 bases, there was a span of 12 bases. The CDR3 extends over 13 amino acids. Germline CDR1 reads MNHNS; CDR2 reads SASEGT.